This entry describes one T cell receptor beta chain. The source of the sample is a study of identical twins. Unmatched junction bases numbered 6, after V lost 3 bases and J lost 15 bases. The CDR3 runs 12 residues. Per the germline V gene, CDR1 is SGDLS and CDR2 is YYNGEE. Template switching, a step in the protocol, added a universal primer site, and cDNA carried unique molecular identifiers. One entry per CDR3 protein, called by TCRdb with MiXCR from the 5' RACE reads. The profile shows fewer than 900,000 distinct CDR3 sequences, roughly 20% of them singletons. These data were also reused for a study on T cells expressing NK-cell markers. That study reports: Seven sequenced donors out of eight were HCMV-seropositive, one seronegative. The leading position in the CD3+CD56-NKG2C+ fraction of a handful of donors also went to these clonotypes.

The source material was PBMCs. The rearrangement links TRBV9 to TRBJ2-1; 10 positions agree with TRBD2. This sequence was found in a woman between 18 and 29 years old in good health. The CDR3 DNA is TGTGCCAGCAGCGCGAGCGGGGGGGAGGTGTTCTTC. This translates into CASSASGGEVFF. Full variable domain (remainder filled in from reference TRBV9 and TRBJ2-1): DSGVTQTPKHLITATGQRVTLRCSPRSGDLSVYWYQQSLDQGLQFLIQYYNGEERAKGNILERFSAQQFPDLHSELNLSSLELGDSALYFCASSASGGEVFFGPGTRLTVL.